The present T cell receptor (beta chain) was sequenced within a study of tumor-infiltrating lymphocytes in primary liver carcinoma. The study, taken as a whole, reports: No more than about 8-24% of top clones could be seen in all five tumor regions.

This clonotype is categorized as medium-sized (0.01 to 0.1%). Its cognate antigen is unknown. Co-extracted RNA and DNA came from 20-30 mg of unsorted bulk tissue. Patients were treatment-naive with chronic HBV infection. Over 80% of the cells in every tumor sample were viable tumor cells. Deletions cut 0 bases from V and 5 bases from J, with 8 bases between. This CDR3 contains 13 residues. Germline values: CDR1 SGHAT, CDR2 FQNNGV. TCR beta cDNA was prepared out of 500 ng total RNA by means of a constant-region primer. What produced the TCR beta libraries was three nested multiplex PCR rounds using slightly modified ARM-PCR. TRBV1-TRBV30 forward primers paired with a C-beta reverse primer were used in the first two PCR rounds, which ran roughly 10 cycles each. From the multiplex PCR reads, TCRdb called clonotypes with MiXCR, one entry per CDR3 protein. The sample contains roughly 100,000 distinct CDR3 sequences, 65% to 75% of which appear only once.

The V gene is TRBV11-2, the J gene TRBJ2-7; D is ambiguous. The receptor comes from an older woman with primary liver carcinoma and hepatitis B virus infection. Sequencing was done on a sample of liver tumor tissue from sampling region 2. Subset given: tumor region T2, inferior pole. CDR3 region: CASSLDRTDEQYF. The CDR3 nucleotides are TGTGCCAGCAGCTTAGATCGGACCGACGAGCAGTACTTC.